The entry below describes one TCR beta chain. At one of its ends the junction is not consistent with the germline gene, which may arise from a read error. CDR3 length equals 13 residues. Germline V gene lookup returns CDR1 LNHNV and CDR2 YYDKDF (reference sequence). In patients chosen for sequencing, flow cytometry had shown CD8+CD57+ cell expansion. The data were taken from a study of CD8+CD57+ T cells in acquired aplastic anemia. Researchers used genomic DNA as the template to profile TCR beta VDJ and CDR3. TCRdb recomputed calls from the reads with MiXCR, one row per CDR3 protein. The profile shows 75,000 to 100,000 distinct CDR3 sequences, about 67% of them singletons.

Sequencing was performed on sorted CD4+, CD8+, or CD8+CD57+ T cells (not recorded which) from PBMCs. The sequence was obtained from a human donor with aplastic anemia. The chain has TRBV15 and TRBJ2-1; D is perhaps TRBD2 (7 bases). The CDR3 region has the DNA TGTGCCACCAGCAGACCGGGGGGCTTAGTGGGACATTTC. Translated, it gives CATSRPGGLVGHF.